The rows below give T cell receptor beta chains drawn from one sample of a study of human T cells and chemical hapten exposure. TCRdb re-derived calls from the RACE reads in MiXCR, one entry per CDR3 protein. In the table there are around 190,000 distinct CDR3 sequences, about a fifth of which are singletons. The specimen comprised whole blood, sampled in connection with sensitization to the hapten diphenylcyclopropenone (DPC). These receptors were collected from a woman between 45 and 60 years old with alopecia areata. Some clones in this sample may be carry-over from other donors' samples. The CDR3 runs from the conserved cysteine through the conserved F or W. Each record gives: V gene, J gene, D gene, clone size, CDR3 DNA, CDR3 protein. A D gene is named only where the DNA matches it firmly. Only part of the rows carry a size: once, few, many, or a class if the clone is expanded.

>TRBV9|TRBJ2-3|.|.
TGTGCCAGCAGCATCACCCGAGGAGCGGATACGCAGTATTTT
CASSITRGADTQYF
>TRBV7-8|TRBJ2-1|TRBD1|few
TGTGCCAGCAGCGATCGACAGGGGAGCAATGAGCAGTTCTTC
CASSDRQGSNEQFF
>TRBV19|TRBJ2-1|.|many
TGTGCCAGTAGTATATGGAACTCCTACAATGAGCAGTTCTTC
CASSIWNSYNEQFF
>TRBV25-1|TRBJ1-1|.|.
TGTGCCAGCAGTGAGTCGGGGGCATACACTGAAGCTTTCTTT
CASSESGAYTEAFF
>TRBV3-1|TRBJ1-5|.|.
TGTGCCAGCAGCCACACAGGAAGTCAGCCCCAGCATTTT
CASSHTGSQPQHF
>TRBV3-1|TRBJ2-2|TRBD2|many
TGTGCCAGCAGCCAAGAGAGACTAGCGGGGGCGAACACCGGGGAGCTGTTTTTT
CASSQERLAGANTGELFF
>TRBV4-1|TRBJ2-1|TRBD2|few
TGCGCCAGCAGCCAAGAAGGGACTAGTGAGAATGAGCAGTTCTTC
CASSQEGTSENEQFF
>TRBV20-1|TRBJ2-7|TRBD2|.
TGCAGTGCGACTACTAGCGGGAGAATATACGAGCAGTACTTC
CSATTSGRIYEQYF
>TRBV12-5|TRBJ2-1|.|few
TGTGCTAGTGGTTTGGTACGATTGGAGCAGTTCTTC
CASGLVRLEQFF
>TRBV3-1|TRBJ2-3|TRBD1|.
TGTGCCAGCAGCCCAGGGGGCACGGCTCATACGCAGTATTTT
CASSPGGTAHTQYF
>TRBV11-2|TRBJ2-3|.|.
TGTGCCAGCAGCAGCCGGTACACAGATACGCAGTATTTT
CASSSRYTDTQYF
>TRBV6-2/TRBV6-3|TRBJ1-5|.|.
TGTGCCAGCAGTGCCTCACCGGGGTTTAGCAATCAGCCCCAGCATTTT
CASSASPGFSNQPQHF
>TRBV6-5|TRBJ1-2|.|.
TGTGCCAGCACAAGTAACCCATATGGCTACACCTTC
CASTSNPYGYTF
>TRBV20-1|TRBJ2-1|TRBD1|few
TGCAGTGCGACCCCACTAACCGGGACAGCCCCTACCAATGAGCAGTTCTTC
CSATPLTGTAPTNEQFF
>TRBV9|TRBJ2-6|TRBD1|.
TGTGCCAGCAGCGTCAGGGGGCAAAGCTCTGGGGCCAACGTCCTGACTTTC
CASSVRGQSSGANVLTF
>TRBV7-3|TRBJ2-1|.|few
TGTGCCAGCAGCGGGAGACGTTACAATGAGCAGTTCTTC
CASSGRRYNEQFF
>TRBV5-1|TRBJ2-1|TRBD2|.
TGCGCCAGCAGCTTGGATCCTAGCGGCAATGAGCAGTTCTTC
CASSLDPSGNEQFF
>TRBV4-2|TRBJ1-1|.|.
TGTGCCAGCAGCCAAGATCCCCGGGACCGTGAAGCTTTCTTT
CASSQDPRDREAFF
>TRBV7-2|TRBJ2-7|.|.
TGTGCCAGCAGCTTATGGGACGGCAGTCGATACGAGCAGTACTTC
CASSLWDGSRYEQYF
>TRBV7-2|TRBJ2-7|TRBD2|few
TGTGCCAGCAGCCGGTTTGGGACTAGTGTTGAATACGAGCAGTACTTC
CASSRFGTSVEYEQYF
>TRBV5-1|TRBJ1-1|TRBD1|.
TGCGCCAGCAGCTCACAGGGGGGTGAGACTGAAGCTTTCTTT
CASSSQGGETEAFF
>TRBV10-3|TRBJ2-7|TRBD1|.
TGTGCCATCAGTCCGACAGGGGGCAAAAACGAGCAGTACTTC
CAISPTGGKNEQYF
>TRBV6-5|TRBJ2-1|TRBD2|.
TGTGCCAGCAGCTTAGCGGGAGGGCCTTGGAATGAGCAGTTCTTC
CASSLAGGPWNEQFF
>TRBV5-1|TRBJ1-1|.|few
TGCGCCAGCAGCTTGGCCTTGAGGAACACTGAAGCTTTCTTT
CASSLALRNTEAFF
>TRBV29-1|TRBJ2-5|TRBD2|many
TGCAGCGTTGTGGGGCTAGCGGGAGGGACGGGAAACCAAGAGACCCAGTACTTC
CSVVGLAGGTGNQETQYF
>TRBV14|TRBJ2-1|.|.
TGTGCCAGCAGCCAAGGCAGAGCTGAGCAGTTCTTC
CASSQGRAEQFF
>TRBV10-3|TRBJ2-7|.|many
TGTGCCATCAGTGAGAGGGGGGACGAGTACTTC
CAISERGDEYF
>TRBV5-1|TRBJ2-5|.|.
TGCGCCAGCAGCTTGGTGCAGGGCCGGGGAGAGACCCAGTACTTC
CASSLVQGRGETQYF
>TRBV4-2|TRBJ1-1|.|.
TGTGCCAGCAACCAAGATTGGCAGGGGAACACTGAAGCTTTCTTT
CASNQDWQGNTEAFF
>TRBV20-1|TRBJ2-2|TRBD2|.
TGCAGTGCTGTAGTAGCGGGAGGGCCGCGGACCGGGGAGCTGTTTTTT
CSAVVAGGPRTGELFF
>TRBV10-3|TRBJ1-1|TRBD1|few
TGTGCCATCAGCCACGGACAGGGAGACACTGAAGCTTTCTTT
CAISHGQGDTEAFF
>TRBV18|TRBJ2-7|TRBD2|few
TGTGCCAGCTCACCTTTGACTAGCGGGACCTACGAGCAGTACTTC
CASSPLTSGTYEQYF
>TRBV6-5|TRBJ2-1|TRBD2|few
TGTGCCAGCAGTTACACTAGCGGGAGCTCCTACAATGAGCAGTTCTTC
CASSYTSGSSYNEQFF
>TRBV24-1|TRBJ2-1|.|few
TGTGCCACCAGTGGTGCGGGGACCTACAATGAGCAGTTCTTC
CATSGAGTYNEQFF
>TRBV9|TRBJ2-3|.|.
TGTGCCAGCAGCGCCACAGGGTACACAGATACGCAGTATTTT
CASSATGYTDTQYF
>TRBV5-4|TRBJ2-7|TRBD2|few
TGTGCCAGCAGCTTTATCGCGGGAGGCTCCGAGCAGTACTTC
CASSFIAGGSEQYF
>TRBV7-8|TRBJ1-1|TRBD1|.
TGTGCCAGCAGCATCCGGGGACAGCCTAACACTGAAGCTTTCTTT
CASSIRGQPNTEAFF
>TRBV20-1|TRBJ2-1|TRBD2|.
TGCAGTGCTTCCCCTAGCGGGAGAACCAATGAGCAGTTCTTC
CSASPSGRTNEQFF
>TRBV5-1|TRBJ2-5|TRBD2|.
TGCGCCAGCAGCTTGGGAGCGGGAGAGCGAGAGACCCAGTACTTC
CASSLGAGERETQYF
>TRBV10-3|TRBJ2-1|TRBD2|few
TGTGCCATCGCGGAAAGCGGGAGGGATGAGCAGTTCTTC
CAIAESGRDEQFF
>TRBV10-2|TRBJ2-3|TRBD2|.
TGCACCAGCCGTCCCCTCGCGGGAGGTAGAGATACGCAGTATTTT
CTSRPLAGGRDTQYF
>TRBV7-2|TRBJ1-1|TRBD1|few
TGTGCCAGCAGCTCCCACAGGGGAACTGAAGCTTTCTTT
CASSSHRGTEAFF
>TRBV5-1|TRBJ2-2|.|few
TGCGCCAGCAGCTTGTCAAGGGACGGGGAGCTGTTTTTT
CASSLSRDGELFF
>TRBV27|TRBJ1-5|.|many
TGTGCCAGCAGTTCAGGGGTCCAGCCCCAGCATTTT
CASSSGVQPQHF
>TRBV3-1|TRBJ1-5|TRBD1|few
TGTGCCAGCAGCCGGGACAGAAATCAGCCCCAGCATTTT
CASSRDRNQPQHF
>TRBV6-2/TRBV6-3|TRBJ1-3|.|.
TGTGCCAGCAGGCCGGGTCTCCACTACTCTGGAAACACCATATATTTT
CASRPGLHYSGNTIYF
>TRBV7-8|TRBJ1-1|.|few
TGTGCCAGCAGCTTAGTAGGGATGACTGAAGCTTTCTTT
CASSLVGMTEAFF
>TRBV2|TRBJ2-2|.|.
TGTGCCAGCAGTTTTGGCGGCACGAGCGCCGGGGAGCTGTTTTTT
CASSFGGTSAGELFF
>TRBV2|TRBJ2-1|.|few
TGTGCCAGCAAGGGGGCGGGAGCAGCGGGTGAGCAGTTCTTC
CASKGAGAAGEQFF
>TRBV28|TRBJ2-3|.|.
TGTGCCAGCAGTTCCCAAGGGGTAGGGTTTATCCCTATAGATACGCAGTATTTT
CASSSQGVGFIPIDTQYF
>TRBV25-1|TRBJ2-1|.|.
TGTGCCAGCGTCGCGGGTAGAGCAAATGAGCAGTTCTTC
CASVAGRANEQFF